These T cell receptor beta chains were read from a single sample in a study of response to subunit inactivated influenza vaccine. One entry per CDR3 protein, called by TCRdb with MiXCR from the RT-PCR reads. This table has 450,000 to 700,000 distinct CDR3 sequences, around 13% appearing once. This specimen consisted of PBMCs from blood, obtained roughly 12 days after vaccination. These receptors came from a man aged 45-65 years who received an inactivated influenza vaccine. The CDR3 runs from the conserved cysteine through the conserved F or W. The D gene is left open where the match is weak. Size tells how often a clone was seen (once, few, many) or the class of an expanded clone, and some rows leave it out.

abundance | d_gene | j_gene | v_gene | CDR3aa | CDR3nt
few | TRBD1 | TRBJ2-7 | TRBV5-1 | CASSPDRGIYEQYF | TGCGCCAGCAGCCCGGACAGGGGGATCTACGAGCAGTACTTC
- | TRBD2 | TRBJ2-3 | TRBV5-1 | CASSSPLAGARTDTQSF | TGCGCCAGCAGCTCTCCTCTAGCGGGGGCACGCACAGATACGCAGTCTTTT
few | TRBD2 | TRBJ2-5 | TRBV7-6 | CASSLVYGTTETQYF | TGTGCCAGCAGCTTAGTCTATGGGACTACGGAGACCCAGTACTTC
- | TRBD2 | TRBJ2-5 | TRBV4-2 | CASSYGTSGGVGETQYF | TGTGCCAGCAGCTACGGGACTAGCGGGGGCGTCGGAGAGACCCAGTACTTC
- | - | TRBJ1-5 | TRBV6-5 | CASSYSKYSATEPQHF | TGTGCCAGCAGTTACTCGAAGTATAGTGCTACAGAACCCCAGCATTTT
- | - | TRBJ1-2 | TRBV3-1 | CASSSGELRGGGYTF | TGTGCCAGCAGCTCAGGGGAGTTAAGGGGGGGTGGCTACACCTTC
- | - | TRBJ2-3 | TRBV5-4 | CASSRRAAGTDTQYF | TGTGCCAGCAGCCGGCGAGCGGCAGGGACAGATACGCAGTATTTT
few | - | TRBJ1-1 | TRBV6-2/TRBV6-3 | CASSLQGEGILDTEAFF | TGTGCCAGCAGTCTGCAGGGAGAGGGGATATTGGACACTGAAGCTTTCTTT
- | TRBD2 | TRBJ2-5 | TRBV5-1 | CASSLAAGEETQYF | TGCGCCAGCAGCTTGGCGGCGGGAGAAGAGACCCAGTACTTC
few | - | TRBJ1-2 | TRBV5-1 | CASSLDQGAYGYTF | TGCGCCAGCAGCTTGGATCAGGGCGCCTATGGCTACACCTTC
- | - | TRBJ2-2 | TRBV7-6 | CASSGYRVRELFF | TGTGCCAGCAGCGGATACCGGGTCAGGGAGCTGTTTTTT
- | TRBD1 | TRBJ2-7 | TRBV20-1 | CSASDLRGSDEQYF | TGCAGTGCTAGCGACCTCAGGGGGAGTGACGAGCAGTACTTC
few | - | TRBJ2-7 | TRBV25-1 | CASSDSTLMTGQYEQYF | TGTGCCAGCAGTGATTCGACACTCATGACGGGGCAGTACGAGCAGTACTTC
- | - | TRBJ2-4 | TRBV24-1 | CATSETGLAKNIQYF | TGTGCCACCAGTGAAACGGGCCTAGCCAAAAACATTCAGTACTTC
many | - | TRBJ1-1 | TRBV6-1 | CASTVATGMNTEAFF | TGTGCCAGCACCGTGGCGACAGGAATGAACACTGAAGCTTTCTTT
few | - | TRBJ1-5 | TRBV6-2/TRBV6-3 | CASSYSSRQPQHF | TGTGCCAGCAGTTACTCGTCACGTCAGCCCCAGCATTTT
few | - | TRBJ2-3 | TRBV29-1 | CSVDRTQYF | TGCAGCGTTGATCGGACGCAGTATTTT
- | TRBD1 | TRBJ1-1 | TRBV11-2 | CASSYAGQGNTEAFF | TGTGCCAGCAGCTACGCGGGACAGGGGAACACTGAAGCTTTCTTT
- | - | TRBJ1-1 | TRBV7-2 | CASSSVQKTAQAFF | TGTGCCAGCAGCTCGGTCCAGAAGACAGCGCAAGCTTTCTTT
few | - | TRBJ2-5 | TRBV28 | CASSLGTFVETQYF | TGTGCCAGCAGCCTCGGGACGTTCGTCGAGACCCAGTACTTC
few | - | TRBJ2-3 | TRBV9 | CASSVRGDSQYF | TGTGCCAGCAGCGTTAGGGGGGATTCGCAGTATTTT
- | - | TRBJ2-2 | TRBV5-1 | CASSRLARDGSNTGELFF | TGCGCCAGCAGTCGCCTTGCCCGGGACGGTTCGAACACCGGGGAGCTGTTTTTT
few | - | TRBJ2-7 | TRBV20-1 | CSARFGMSSYEQYF | TGCAGTGCTAGATTTGGGATGAGCTCCTACGAGCAGTACTTC
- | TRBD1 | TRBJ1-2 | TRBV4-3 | CASSHLRGDYGYTF | TGCGCCAGCAGCCACCTCAGGGGGGACTATGGCTACACCTTC
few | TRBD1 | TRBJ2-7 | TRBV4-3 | CASSQDRDRGVEQYF | TGCGCCAGCAGCCAAGACCGGGACAGGGGGGTCGAGCAGTACTTC
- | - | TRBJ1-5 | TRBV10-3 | CATNQAGTDNQPQHF | TGTGCCACCAACCAAGCGGGGACGGATAATCAGCCCCAGCATTTT
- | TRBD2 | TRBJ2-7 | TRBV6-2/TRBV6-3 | CASRDRELAGGEQYF | TGTGCCAGCAGGGATCGTGAACTAGCGGGAGGCGAGCAGTACTTC
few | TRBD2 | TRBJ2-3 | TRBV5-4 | CASSSLAGGMDTQYF | TGTGCCAGCAGCTCTTTAGCGGGAGGAATGGATACGCAGTATTTT
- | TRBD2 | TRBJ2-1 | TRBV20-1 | CSAYSPAGALYNEQFF | TGCAGTGCTTACTCACCAGCGGGAGCCCTCTACAATGAGCAGTTCTTC
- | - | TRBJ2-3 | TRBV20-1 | CSARAGSPDTQYF | TGCAGTGCTAGGGCAGGGTCCCCAGATACGCAGTATTTT
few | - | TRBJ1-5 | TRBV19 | CASSRLQGPMDQPQHF | TGTGCCAGTAGTAGACTACAGGGCCCAATGGATCAGCCCCAGCATTTT
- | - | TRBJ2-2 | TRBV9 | CASSVEAGQGELFF | TGTGCCAGCAGCGTAGAGGCAGGGCAGGGGGAGCTGTTTTTT
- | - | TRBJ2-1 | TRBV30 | CAWMVVQHNEQFF | TGTGCCTGGATGGTAGTCCAACACAATGAGCAGTTCTTC
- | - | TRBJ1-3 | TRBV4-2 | CASSQDRGISGNTIYF | TGTGCCAGCAGCCAAGATCGGGGGATCTCTGGAAACACCATATATTTT
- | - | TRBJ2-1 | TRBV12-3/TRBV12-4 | CASSPYLPYYNEQFF | TGTGCCAGCAGTCCCTACCTCCCCTACTACAATGAGCAGTTCTTC
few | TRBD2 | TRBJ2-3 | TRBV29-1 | CSVEDRTSGSLDTQYF | TGCAGCGTTGAAGACCGGACTAGCGGGAGTTTAGATACGCAGTATTTT
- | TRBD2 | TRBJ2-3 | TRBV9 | CASSARDGPGVAGFTDTQYF | TGTGCCAGCAGCGCCCGGGACGGTCCTGGAGTAGCGGGATTCACAGATACGCAGTATTTT
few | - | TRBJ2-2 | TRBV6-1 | CASSAPGHVTGELFF | TGTGCCAGCAGTGCCCCGGGACACGTCACCGGGGAGCTGTTTTTT
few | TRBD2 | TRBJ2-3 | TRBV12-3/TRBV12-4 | CASSFAGGWTDTQYF | TGTGCCAGCAGTTTTGCGGGGGGATGGACAGATACGCAGTATTTT
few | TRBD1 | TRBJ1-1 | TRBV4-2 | CASKPDRGSEAFF | TGTGCCAGCAAACCGGACAGGGGGTCTGAAGCTTTCTTT
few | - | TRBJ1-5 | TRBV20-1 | CSAPQTGDNQPQHF | TGCAGTGCTCCACAAACAGGAGACAATCAGCCCCAGCATTTT
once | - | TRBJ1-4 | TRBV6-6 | CPSSPGGWEKLFF | TGTCCCAGCAGTCCCGGGGGCTGGGAAAAACTGTTTTTT
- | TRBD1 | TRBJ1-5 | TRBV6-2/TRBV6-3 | CASARAGGPNQPQHF | TGTGCCAGCGCTAGGGCAGGGGGCCCCAATCAGCCCCAGCATTTT
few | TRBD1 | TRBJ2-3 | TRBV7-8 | CASSLRQGAFADTQYF | TGTGCCAGCAGTCTCCGACAGGGGGCCTTTGCAGATACGCAGTATTTT
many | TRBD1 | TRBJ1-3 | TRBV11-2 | CASSLDRTGHGNTIYF | TGTGCCAGCAGCTTAGACCGGACAGGGCATGGAAACACCATATATTTT
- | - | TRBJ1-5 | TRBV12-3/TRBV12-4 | CASSLSGARRPQHF | TGTGCCAGCAGTTTATCGGGGGCTCGTAGGCCCCAGCATTTT
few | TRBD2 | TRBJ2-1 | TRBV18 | CASSPLRGGYNEQFF | TGTGCCAGCTCACCACTGCGGGGGGGCTACAATGAGCAGTTCTTC
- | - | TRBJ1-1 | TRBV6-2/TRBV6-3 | CASSSTVFNTEAFF | TGTGCCAGCAGCTCCACAGTATTTAACACTGAAGCTTTCTTT
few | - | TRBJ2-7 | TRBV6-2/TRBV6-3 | CASTLDGSYAQYF | TGTGCCAGCACCCTGGACGGGAGCTACGCGCAGTACTTC
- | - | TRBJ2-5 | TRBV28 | CASSLTHVIQETQYF | TGTGCCAGCAGTTTGACCCATGTCATCCAAGAGACCCAGTACTTC
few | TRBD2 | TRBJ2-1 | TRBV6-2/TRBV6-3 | CASRRAGGGEQFF | TGTGCCAGCAGAAGAGCGGGAGGTGGCGAGCAGTTCTTC